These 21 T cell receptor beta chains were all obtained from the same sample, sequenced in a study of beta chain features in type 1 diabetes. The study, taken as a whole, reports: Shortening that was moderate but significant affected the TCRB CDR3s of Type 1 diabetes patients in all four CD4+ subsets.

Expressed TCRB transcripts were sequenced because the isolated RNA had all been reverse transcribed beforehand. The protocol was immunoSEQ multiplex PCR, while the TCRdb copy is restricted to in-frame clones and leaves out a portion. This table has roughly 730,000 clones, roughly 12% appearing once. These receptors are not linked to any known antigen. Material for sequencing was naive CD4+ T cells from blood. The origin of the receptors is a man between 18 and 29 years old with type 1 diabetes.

The CDR3 sequence is CASSLGGGSSNEQFF. For the CDR3, the DNA is TGTGCCAGCAGCTTGGGCGGGGGATCGAGCAATGAGCAGTTCTTC. V and J are TRBV7-9 and TRBJ2-1, with TRBD2 matching over 7 bases. Germline CDR1 is SEHNR and CDR2 is FQNEAQ (reference sequence). The CDR3 contains 15 residues. Trimming removed 3 bases from V and 6 bases from J; junction bases left unmatched: 8.

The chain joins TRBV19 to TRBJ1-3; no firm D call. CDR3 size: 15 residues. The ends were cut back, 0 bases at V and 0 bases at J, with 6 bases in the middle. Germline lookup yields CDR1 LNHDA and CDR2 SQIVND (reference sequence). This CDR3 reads CASSIEGHSGNTIYF. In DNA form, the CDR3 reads TGTGCCAGTAGTATAGAGGGCCACTCTGGAAACACCATATATTTT.

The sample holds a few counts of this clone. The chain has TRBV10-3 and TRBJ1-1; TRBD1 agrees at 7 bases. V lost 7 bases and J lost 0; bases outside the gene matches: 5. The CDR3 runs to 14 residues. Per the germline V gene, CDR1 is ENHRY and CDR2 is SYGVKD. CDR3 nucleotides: TGTGCCATCATTAACGGACAGGTGAACACTGAAGCTTTCTTT. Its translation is CAIINGQVNTEAFF.

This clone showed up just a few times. CDR3 nucleotides: TGTGCCAGCAGCCGAAGGACAGGGGGACATCAGCCCCAGCATTTT. This sequence encodes CASSRRTGGHQPQHF. J is TRBJ1-5 and V is TRBV6-5; 10 positions match TRBD1. Germline loops: CDR1 MNHEY, CDR2 SVGAGI. Germline trimming cut 6 bases from V and 5 bases from J; bases unmatched to any gene: 7. This CDR3 region has 15 residues.

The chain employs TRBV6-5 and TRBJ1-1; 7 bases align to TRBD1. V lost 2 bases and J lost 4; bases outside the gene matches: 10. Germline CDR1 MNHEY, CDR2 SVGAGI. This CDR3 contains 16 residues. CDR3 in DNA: TGTGCCAGCAGTTACGGGGACAGCCTTACCCTCACTGAAGCTTTCTTT. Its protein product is CASSYGDSLTLTEAFF.

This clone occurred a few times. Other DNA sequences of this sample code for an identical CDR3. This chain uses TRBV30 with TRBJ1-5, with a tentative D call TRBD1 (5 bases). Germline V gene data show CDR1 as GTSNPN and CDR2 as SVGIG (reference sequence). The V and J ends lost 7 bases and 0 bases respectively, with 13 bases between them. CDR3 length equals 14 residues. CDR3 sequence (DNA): TGTGCCTTTCAAGACAGCGATAGCAATCAGCCCCAGCATTTT. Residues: CAFQDSDSNQPQHF.

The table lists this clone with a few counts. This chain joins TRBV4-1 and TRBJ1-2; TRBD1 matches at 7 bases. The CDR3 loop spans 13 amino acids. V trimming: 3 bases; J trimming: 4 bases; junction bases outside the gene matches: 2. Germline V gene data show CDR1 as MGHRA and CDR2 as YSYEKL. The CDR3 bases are TGCGCCAGCAGCCACGGGACAGCCTATGGCTACACCTTC. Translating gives CASSHGTAYGYTF.

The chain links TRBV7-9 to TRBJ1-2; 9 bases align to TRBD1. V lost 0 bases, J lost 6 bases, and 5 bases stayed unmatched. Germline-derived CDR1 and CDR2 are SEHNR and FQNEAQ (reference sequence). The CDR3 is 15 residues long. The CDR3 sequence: CASSLAGGTGNGYTF. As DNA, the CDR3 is TGTGCCAGCAGCTTAGCGGGTGGGACAGGGAATGGCTACACCTTC.

The CDR3: CASSGGQGAEYGYTF. The CDR3 nucleotides read TGTGCCAGCAGCGGCGGACAGGGGGCTGAATATGGCTACACCTTC. The chain carries TRBV5-4 and TRBJ1-2; 11 bases align to TRBD1. The CDR3 has 15 amino acids. CDR1 is SGHNT, CDR2 YYREEE, per germline (reference sequence). The ends lost 4 bases at V and 5 bases at J; junction bases unmatched: 7.

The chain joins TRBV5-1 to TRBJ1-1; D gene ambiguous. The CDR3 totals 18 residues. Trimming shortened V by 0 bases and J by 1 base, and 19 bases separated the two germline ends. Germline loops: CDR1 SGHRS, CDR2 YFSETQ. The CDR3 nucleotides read TGCGCCAGCAGCTTGGTGGTGACCTCACCTTCGGGGAACACTGAAGCTTTCTTT. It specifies CASSLVVTSPSGNTEAFF.

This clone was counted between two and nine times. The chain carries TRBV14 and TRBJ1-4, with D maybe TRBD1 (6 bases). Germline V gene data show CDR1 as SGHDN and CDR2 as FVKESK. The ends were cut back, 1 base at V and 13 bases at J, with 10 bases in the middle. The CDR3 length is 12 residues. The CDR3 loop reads CASSQGGGRLFF. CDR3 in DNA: TGTGCCAGCAGCCAAGGTGGGGGGCGACTGTTTTTT.

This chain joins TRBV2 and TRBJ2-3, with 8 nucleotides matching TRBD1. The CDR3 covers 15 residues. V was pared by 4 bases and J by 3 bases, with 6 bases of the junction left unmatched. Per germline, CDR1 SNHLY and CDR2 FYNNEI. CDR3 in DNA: TGTGCCAGCAGTGCGACAGGGGCGAAGACAGATACGCAGTATTTT. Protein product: CASSATGAKTDTQYF.

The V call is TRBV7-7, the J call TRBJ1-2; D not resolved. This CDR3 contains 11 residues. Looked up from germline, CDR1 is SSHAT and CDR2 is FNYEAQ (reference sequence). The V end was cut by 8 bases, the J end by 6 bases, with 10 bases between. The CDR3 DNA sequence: TGTGCCAGCCCCACGCGAGATGGCTACACCTTC. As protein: CASPTRDGYTF.

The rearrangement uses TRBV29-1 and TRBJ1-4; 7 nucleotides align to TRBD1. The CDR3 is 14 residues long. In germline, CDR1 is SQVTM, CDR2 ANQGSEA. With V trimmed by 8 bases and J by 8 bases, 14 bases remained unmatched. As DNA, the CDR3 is TGCAGCATATGGGCAGGGGGATGGGGAGAAAAACTGTTTTTT. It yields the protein CSIWAGGWGEKLFF.

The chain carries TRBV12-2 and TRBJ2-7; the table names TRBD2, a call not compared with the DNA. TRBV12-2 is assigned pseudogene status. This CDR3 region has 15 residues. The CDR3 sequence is CASRPAGRGANEQYF. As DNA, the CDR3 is TGTGCAAGTCGCCCCGCGGGGCGGGGGGCAAACGAGCAGTACTTC.

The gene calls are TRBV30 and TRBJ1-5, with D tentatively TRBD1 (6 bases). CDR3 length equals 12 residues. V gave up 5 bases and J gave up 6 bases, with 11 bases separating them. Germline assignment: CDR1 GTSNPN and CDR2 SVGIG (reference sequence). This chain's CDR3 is CAWGSGAQPQHF. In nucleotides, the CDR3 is TGTGCCTGGGGATCAGGGGCTCAGCCCCAGCATTTT.

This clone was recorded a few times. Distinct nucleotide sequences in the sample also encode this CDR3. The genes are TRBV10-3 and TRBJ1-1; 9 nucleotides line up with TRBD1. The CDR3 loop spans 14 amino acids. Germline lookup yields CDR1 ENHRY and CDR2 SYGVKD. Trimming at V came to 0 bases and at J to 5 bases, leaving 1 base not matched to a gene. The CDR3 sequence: CAISESTGGTEAFF. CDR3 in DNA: TGTGCCATCAGTGAGTCGACAGGGGGTACTGAAGCTTTCTTT.

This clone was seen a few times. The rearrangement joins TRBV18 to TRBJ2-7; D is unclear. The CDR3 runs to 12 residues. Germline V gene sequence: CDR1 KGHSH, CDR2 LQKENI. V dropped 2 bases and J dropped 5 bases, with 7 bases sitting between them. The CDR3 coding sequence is TGTGCCAGCTCACCAAGGCGAAACGAGCAGTACTTC. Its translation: CASSPRRNEQYF.

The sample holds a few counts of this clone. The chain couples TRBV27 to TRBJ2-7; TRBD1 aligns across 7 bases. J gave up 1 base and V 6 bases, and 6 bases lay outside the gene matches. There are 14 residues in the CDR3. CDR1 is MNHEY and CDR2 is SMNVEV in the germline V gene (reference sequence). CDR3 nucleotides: TGTGCCAGCAGAGTACCGGGACAGTCCTACGAGCAGTACTTC. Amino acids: CASRVPGQSYEQYF.

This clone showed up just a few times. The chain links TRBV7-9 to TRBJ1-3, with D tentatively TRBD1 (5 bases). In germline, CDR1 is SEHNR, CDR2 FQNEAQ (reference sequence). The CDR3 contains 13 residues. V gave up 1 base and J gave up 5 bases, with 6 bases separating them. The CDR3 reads CASSLGQRNTIYF. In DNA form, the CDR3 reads TGTGCCAGCAGCTTAGGACAGCGAAACACCATATATTTT.

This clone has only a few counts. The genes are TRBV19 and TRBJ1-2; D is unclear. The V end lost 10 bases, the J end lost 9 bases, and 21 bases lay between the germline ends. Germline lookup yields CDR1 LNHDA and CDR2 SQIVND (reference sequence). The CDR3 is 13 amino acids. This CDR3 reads CATISRLWGSYTF. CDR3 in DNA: TGTGCCACCATCAGCAGGCTTTGGGGAAGCTACACCTTC.